Listed below are T cell receptor beta chains from one sample, sequenced in a study of regulatory T cells in long-lasting Graves disease. A single record per CDR3 protein comes from TCRdb applying MiXCR to the multiplex PCR reads. The sample shows fewer than 400,000 distinct CDR3 sequences, over 15% of them seen only once. The specimen was peripheral blood mononuclear cells (PBMCs), collected at new diagnosis, from a patient treated with antithyroid drugs. These receptors all stem from a female donor with Graves disease. The CDR3 runs from the conserved cysteine through the conserved F or W. The D gene is left open where the match is weak. For some rows the clone size is stated as once, few or many, or as a class when expanded; others skip it.

TGTGCCAGTTCGCAGGGGGTCGGGAATGAAAAACTGTTTTTT CASSQGVGNEKLFF many TRBD1 TRBJ1-4 TRBV3-1
TGTGCCAGCAGCTTGGATTGGGCAGTAATTCAGCCCCAGCATTTT CASSLDWAVIQPQHF many NA TRBJ1-5 TRBV5-5
TGTGCCTGGGGGACTAGCTACAATGAGCAGTTCTTC CAWGTSYNEQFF NA TRBD2 TRBJ2-1 TRBV30
TGTGCCAGCAGCCAAGGGAAGCGCTCCGGCTACGAGCAGTACTTC CASSQGKRSGYEQYF many NA TRBJ2-7 TRBV4-2
TGTGCCAGCAGTTCGACTAGCGGACAAGAGACCCAGTACTTC CASSSTSGQETQYF many TRBD2 TRBJ2-5 TRBV6-5
TGTGCCAGCAGCCAAGATGGGGGGGGATTATTGGAGGGCCTCGAGCAGTACTTC CASSQDGGGLLEGLEQYF NA TRBD2 TRBJ2-7 TRBV3-1
TGCAGTGCTAGAGTCGGGAAAGGACTAGTCTACGAGCAGTACTTC CSARVGKGLVYEQYF many TRBD2 TRBJ2-7 TRBV20-1
TGTGCCAGCAGCCTTTTCCTAGCGGCCGCCTACGAGCAGTACTTC CASSLFLAAAYEQYF many TRBD2 TRBJ2-7 TRBV27
TGCGCCAGCAGTTCAGACAGGGGTGATTCCACCGGGGAGCTGTTTTTT CASSSDRGDSTGELFF NA TRBD1 TRBJ2-2 TRBV5-1
TGTGCCAGCAGTTTTGAGGGCCGGGGGGAGCAGTACTTC CASSFEGRGEQYF many NA TRBJ2-7 TRBV12-3/TRBV12-4
TGTGCCACCCGGGGGCTTCCAGGTCGAACCGGGGAGCTGTTTTTT CATRGLPGRTGELFF NA NA TRBJ2-2 TRBV19
TGTGCCAGCAGGGACATCGACAGGGGGCAAAACGAGCAGTACTTC CASRDIDRGQNEQYF many TRBD1 TRBJ2-7 TRBV6-1
TGTGCCAGCAGCTTACAGTCCGGGGAGCTGTTTTTT CASSLQSGELFF many NA TRBJ2-2 TRBV7-3
TGTGCCACCAGCTTCGAAAAAGGGGACAGCCTAATAACTACTAATTCACCCCTCCACTTT CATSFEKGDSLITTNSPLHF NA TRBD1 TRBJ1-6 TRBV15
TGTGCCAGCACTCTAACCGGGGCGTCCGCTGAAGCTTTCTTT CASTLTGASAEAFF many NA TRBJ1-1 TRBV28
TGTGCCAGCAGTTACTCTAGCGGGACAGATACGCAGTATTTT CASSYSSGTDTQYF NA TRBD2 TRBJ2-3 TRBV6-2/TRBV6-3
TGCAGCGCAGCCAAGGGGACACACTATGGCTACACCTTC CSAAKGTHYGYTF NA NA TRBJ1-2 TRBV29-1
TGTGCCAGCAGCTCCCGACAGGGGGCCCTAAATGAAAAACTGTTTTTT CASSSRQGALNEKLFF many TRBD1 TRBJ1-4 TRBV7-6
TGTGCCAGCAGGGACTTAGACAGGGGAGGAGATGAAGCTTTCTTT CASRDLDRGGDEAFF many TRBD1 TRBJ1-1 TRBV14
TGTGCCAGTAGTTGGGACAGGGGCTATGGCTACACCTTC CASSWDRGYGYTF many TRBD1 TRBJ1-2 TRBV19
TGTGCCAGCAGACCGGAGACGGAACTATATGGCTACACCTTC CASRPETELYGYTF many NA TRBJ1-2 TRBV28
TGCAGTGCTAGAGCCCTGGGACAGCCTCAAACCTATGGCTACACCTTC CSARALGQPQTYGYTF NA TRBD1 TRBJ1-2 TRBV20-1
TGTGCCAGCAGCTGGGGGTTAGTCGGGATTAACACTGAAGCTTTCTTT CASSWGLVGINTEAFF many NA TRBJ1-1 TRBV5-6
TGTGCCAACAGCCGCGGACTAGCGGGATACCAAGAGACCCAGTACTTC CANSRGLAGYQETQYF NA TRBD2 TRBJ2-5 TRBV6-2/TRBV6-3
TGTGCCAGCAGCGGCTCCCGGGACAGGGGATCCGGCTACACCTTC CASSGSRDRGSGYTF many TRBD1 TRBJ1-2 TRBV5-1
TGTGCCAGCAGCCCTGACAGGACCCTAGAGACCCAGTACTTC CASSPDRTLETQYF many NA TRBJ2-5 TRBV11-2
TGTGCCAGCAGTTTCCAGGGGCGCTACGAGCAGTACTTC CASSFQGRYEQYF many NA TRBJ2-7 TRBV28
TGCGCCAGCAGCCAAGTGGTGCGGGGGGGCTACGAGCAGTACTTC CASSQVVRGGYEQYF NA TRBD2 TRBJ2-7 TRBV4-1
TGTGCCAGCAGTCCCCCCGGGGGTACGCAGTATTTT CASSPPGGTQYF many NA TRBJ2-3 TRBV28
TGTGCCAGCAGTTTGGGGGGGAACACTGAAGCTTTCTTT CASSLGGNTEAFF many NA TRBJ1-1 TRBV27
TGTGCCAGCAAGCAGGTACAGGGGAAGGAGACCCAGTACTTC CASKQVQGKETQYF few TRBD1 TRBJ2-5 TRBV6-1
TGTGCCAGCAGTGCAGGGGAACTTACCACTAATGAAAAACTGTTTTTT CASSAGELTTNEKLFF NA NA TRBJ1-4 TRBV25-1
TGTGCCAGCAGCCAAGTCCGCTTATCACAGTCGGGTCACACAGATACGCAGTATTTT CASSQVRLSQSGHTDTQYF NA NA TRBJ2-3 TRBV4-2
TGTGCCAGCTCGAGGGGGAAGTACAATGAGCAGTTCTTC CASSRGKYNEQFF many NA TRBJ2-1 TRBV9
TGCGCCGATGGCTCCTACGAGCAGTACTTC CADGSYEQYF few NA TRBJ2-7 TRBV5-1
TGTGCCAGCAGCCAAGACGTACGTAGGGGGGCAACCTACGAGCAGTACTTC CASSQDVRRGATYEQYF NA NA TRBJ2-7 TRBV3-1
TGTGCCAGCAGCTTAGGGACTAGCATCGACAATGAGCAGTTCTTC CASSLGTSIDNEQFF few TRBD2 TRBJ2-1 TRBV7-9
TGTGCCGGACAGGGAGATAACACCGGGGAGCTGTTTTTT CAGQGDNTGELFF many TRBD1 TRBJ2-2 TRBV2
TGTGCCTGGACCGGTGGAATAGAATATGGCTACACCTTC CAWTGGIEYGYTF many NA TRBJ1-2 TRBV30
TGCAGTGCTAGAGAGACGGGAGGACTATACAATGAGCAGTTCTTC CSARETGGLYNEQFF many TRBD2 TRBJ2-1 TRBV20-1
TGTGCCAGCAGGAACTGGGGGCAGGGGACAGAGGAAGCTTTCTTT CASRNWGQGTEEAFF NA TRBD1 TRBJ1-1 TRBV12-3/TRBV12-4
TGCGCCAACAGCGCTCAAGAGACCCAGTACTTC CANSAQETQYF NA NA TRBJ2-5 TRBV10-2